A selection of T cell receptor beta chains follows, all from one sample in a study of cytomegalovirus exposure and HLA in healthy donors. The data were produced by immunoSEQ multiplex PCR, yet TCRdb's version contains in-frame clones alone and is incomplete. The table includes some 200,000 clones, around 80% detected once. The specimen sequenced was PBMCs. Receptors were obtained from a boy aged 2-15 years in good health and CMV-seronegative. Both conserved end residues are trimmed from each CDR3. D genes are given only for firm matches. The size entry is marked missing in some rows and otherwise reads once, few, many or a size class.

TRBV5-1 TRBD1 NA ASSLDRTGFGETQY
TRBV7-9 NA NA ASSPWGEPMDEQF
TRBV27 NA NA ASSLLGAGGQPQH
TRBV11-2 NA NA ASSLEQGEQY
TRBV5-1 TRBD1 few ASSLGQGAGTEAF
TRBV5-1 NA NA ASSLVEGVTLYNEQF
TRBV12-5 NA NA ASGLDRSLGYT
TRBV7-2 NA NA ASSLAGGLDEQF
TRBV7-9 NA NA ASSLGGGGGNSPLH
TRBV7-7 TRBD1 NA ASSLDGTAPNTEAF
TRBV18 NA NA ASITVQSTDTQY
TRBV6-5 TRBD1 NA ASSYPGTGGGEQF
TRBV5-5 TRBD1 NA ASSFDRAGSPLH
TRBV6-5 NA NA ASRNRGAAF
TRBV27 NA NA ASSLAGGSGYGYT
TRBV11-2 NA NA ASSPTGVDNSPLH
TRBV2 TRBD1 few ASSLTGAGNTIY
TRBV6-1 NA NA ASSEVGGNQPQH
TRBV4-2 NA NA ASSQSSALQETQY
TRBV25-1 NA NA ASSAPYGSYEQY
TRBV6-1 TRBD2 NA ASSDMRLAPGYEQY
TRBV14 TRBD1 NA ASSLDRGLYGYT
TRBV11-2 TRBD1 NA ASSPDRAGELF